These 3 T cell receptor beta chains came from one sample sequenced in a study of Graves' ophthalmopathy and Graves' hyperthyroidism. RNA served as the template for amplifying TCR beta CDR3 regions. The authors performed first-round RT-PCR with HTBI primers and then a second-round multiplex PCR. A single record per CDR3 protein comes from TCRdb applying MiXCR to the multiplex PCR reads. The data contain about 660,000 distinct CDR3 sequences, about two fifths of them seen just once; the ten biggest clones take up around 3.3%. The sequencing sample was made of peripheral blood. The receptors were gathered from an adult man with Graves' ophthalmopathy.

V gene TRBV7-9 combines with J gene TRBJ2-6; 7 bases align to TRBD1. V was clipped by 7 bases and J by 0 bases; unmatched bases: 6. Germline values: CDR1 SEHNR, CDR2 FQNEAQ (reference sequence). The CDR3 is 16 amino acids. The DNA for the CDR3 is TGTGCCAGCACGAGGGGGCAGGCCTCTGGGGCCAACGTCCTGACTTTC. It specifies CASTRGQASGANVLTF.

The chain links TRBV29-1 to TRBJ2-5; TRBD1 matches 8 bases. This CDR3 region has 14 residues. Germline CDR1 and CDR2: SQVTM and ANQGSEA. J was trimmed by 9 bases and V by 4 bases; bases with no gene match: 13. The CDR3 coding sequence is TGCAGCGTTGGAGGGACAGGACTCAATCAGCCCCAGTACTTC. It translates to CSVGGTGLNQPQYF.

This clonotype was counted ten times or more. The gene calls are TRBV2 and TRBJ1-1, with 7 bases that match TRBD1. Looked up from germline, CDR1 is SNHLY and CDR2 is FYNNEI. V was clipped by 6 bases and J by 0 bases; unmatched bases: 7. There are 15 residues in the CDR3. The chain's CDR3 is CASRVPGQMNTEAFF. The CDR3 DNA sequence: TGTGCCAGCAGGGTACCGGGACAGATGAACACTGAAGCTTTCTTT.